This T cell receptor beta chain was captured in a study of tumor-infiltrating lymphocytes in primary liver carcinoma. Overall study results and limits: Just about 7.5-25% of leading clones were found in every one of five regions. For tumor-adjacent and tumor-blood pairs, overlap was less than that seen for tumor region pairs.

Regarding this clonotype: Antigen specificity is unknown. The junction shows a germline mismatch at one end, possibly a read error.

This CDR3 contains 15 residues. The germline V gene has CDR1 SEHNR and CDR2 FQNEAQ (reference sequence). The input was approximately 500 ng total RNA; TCR beta cDNA was made from it with a constant-region primer. Investigators got TCR beta libraries out of three nested multiplex PCR rounds, done with slightly modified ARM-PCR. The two initial PCR rounds, around 11 cycles each, used TRBV1-TRBV30 forward and C-beta reverse primers. TCRdb recomputed calls from the multiplex PCR reads with MiXCR, one row per CDR3 protein. Counted here are roughly 78,000 distinct CDR3 sequences, about two thirds occurring once; the ten biggest clones make up about an eighth. DNA and RNA were both co-extracted from around 20-30 mg of bulk tissue that had not been sorted. Chronic HBV infection, which was untreated, was present in the patients. Five separate regions were sampled from each tumor.

The rearrangement links TRBV7-9 to TRBJ1-6; maybe TRBD1 (5 bases). The clonotype comes from a woman aged 60-75 years with primary liver carcinoma and hepatitis B virus infection. The sequenced sample consisted of liver tumor tissue from sampling region 4. Subset of the sample: tumor region T4, right-lateral pole. The CDR3: CASSPTGLYNSPLHF. The CDR3 nucleotides read TGCGCCAGCAGTCCCACAGGACTTTATAATTCACCCCTCCACTTT.